Shown below are 28 T cell receptor beta chains from a single sample sequenced in a study of T cell responses to AZD1222 COVID-19 vaccine. This table comes from immunoSEQ multiplex PCR, and its TCRdb copy is limited to in-frame clones, with some not included. The sample lists around 120,000 clones; around 87% were seen once. This specimen consisted of peripheral blood, obtained on day 0 of AZD1222 vaccination. Source of these receptors: an adult in good health.

This chain connects TRBV18 to TRBJ1-3; TRBD1 might be the D (5 bases). The germline gives CDR1 KGHSH, CDR2 LQKENI. The CDR3 extends over 15 amino acids. Between the trimmed V and J ends, which lost 3 bases and 0 bases, there was a span of 9 bases. CDR3 residues: CASSPDSPSGNTIYF. The CDR3 coding sequence is TGTGCCAGCTCACCTGACAGCCCCTCTGGAAACACCATATATTTT.

This chain uses TRBV19 with TRBJ1-2; 8 bases fit TRBD1. The length of the CDR3 is 15 residues. J was trimmed by 4 bases and V by 9 bases; bases with no gene match: 13. Germline CDR1 LNHDA, CDR2 SQIVND (reference sequence). CDR3 DNA: TGTGCCAGCGTCGGATCAGGGGGCGCAGGCTATGGCTACACCTTC. It yields the protein CASVGSGGAGYGYTF.

J is TRBJ2-3 and V is TRBV4-2, with 10 nucleotides matching TRBD2. The germline gives CDR1 LGHNA, CDR2 YNFKEQ. The CDR3 extends over 16 amino acids. Trimming at V came to 1 base and at J to 1 base, leaving 2 bases not matched to a gene. CDR3 nucleotides: TGTGCCAGCAGCCAAGTAGCGGGGGGCCGCACAGATACGCAGTATTTT. Protein sequence: CASSQVAGGRTDTQYF.

The chain recombines TRBV19 with TRBJ1-6, with 10 bases aligning to TRBD1. This CDR3 has 15 amino acids. Per the germline V gene, CDR1 is LNHDA and CDR2 is SQIVND (reference sequence). The trim removed 10 bases at V and 3 bases at J, leaving 6 bases unmatched. CDR3 nucleotide sequence: TGTGCCACCAGGGACAGGGGAAACTATAATTCACCCCTCCACTTT. It is translated as CATRDRGNYNSPLHF.

This clone is a singleton in its sample. V usage is TRBV3-1 (or the pseudogene TRBV3-2) and J usage is TRBJ1-6; a weak D match, TRBD1 (6 bases). CDR1 is LGHDT and CDR2 is YNNKEL in the germline V gene (reference sequence). V was cut by 1 base and J by 13 bases, with 20 bases left in between. This CDR3 comprises 16 residues. The CDR3 loop reads CASSQAAAGTHSPLHF. The CDR3 DNA is TGTGCCAGCAGCCAAGCCGCCGCCGGGACACACAGTCCCCTCCACTTT.

CDR3 amino acids: CASSRGGTGEGYTF. CDR3 bases: TGTGCCAGCAGCCGCGGCGGGACAGGGGAAGGCTACACCTTC. The chain combines TRBV5-4 with TRBJ1-2; 10 bases agree with TRBD1. Germline values: CDR1 SGHNT, CDR2 YYREEE (reference sequence). The length of the CDR3 is 14 residues. J lost 8 bases, V lost 4 bases, and 8 bases had no gene match. Full variable domain (rest looked up from reference TRBV5-4 and TRBJ1-2): ETGVTQSPTHLIKTRGQQVTLRCSSQSGHNTVSWYQQALGQGPQFIFQYYREEENGRGNFPPRFSGLQFPNYSSELNVNALELDDSALYLCASSRGGTGEGYTFGSGTRLTVV.

In the case of this clone: In the same sample, other DNA sequences code for this CDR3. The V and J genes are TRBV5-4 and TRBJ2-2; D is unresolved. The germline V gene has CDR1 SGHNT and CDR2 YYREEE (reference sequence). V gave up 1 base and J gave up 5 bases, with 6 bases separating them. The length of the CDR3 is 13 residues. The CDR3 here is CASSLNPTGELFF. The CDR3 bases are TGTGCCAGCAGCTTGAACCCTACCGGGGAGCTGTTTTTT.

As regards this clone: An end of the junction does not agree with germline; a read error may underlie this. The DNA for the CDR3 is TGTGCCAGCAGCTTAGCGGGGTCCCTCTCTGGGGCCGACGTCCTGACTTTC. Translation gives CASSLAGSLSGADVLTF. The chain combines TRBV7-9 with TRBJ2-6; D is perhaps TRBD1 (5 bases). CDR1 and CDR2 (germline): SEHNR, FQNEAQ (reference sequence). This CDR3 comprises 17 residues. Together with reference TRBV7-9 and TRBJ2-6, the CDR3 gives the full variable domain: DTGVSQNPRHKITKRGQNVTFRCDPISEHNRLYWYRQTLGQGPEFLTYFQNEAQLEKSRLLSDRFSAERPKGSFSTLEIQRTEQGDSAMYLCASSLAGSLSGADVLTFGAGSRLTVL.

This clone has a single count. The chain links TRBV7-9 to TRBJ1-1; unclear D gene. CDR1 SEHNR and CDR2 FQNEAQ come from the germline V gene (reference sequence). The CDR3 loop spans 12 amino acids. V was pared by 1 base and J by 3 bases, with 3 bases between. CDR3 DNA: TGTGCCAGCAGCTTAGTGGACACTGAAGCTTTCTTT. Its translation is CASSLVDTEAFF.

The genes are TRBV27 and TRBJ2-3; D is uncertain. The CDR3 sequence is 13 residues long. V was cut by 2 bases and J by 2 bases, with 5 bases left in between. Germline loops: CDR1 MNHEY, CDR2 SMNVEV (reference sequence). Here the CDR3 reads CASSLATTDTQYF. In DNA, the CDR3 is TGTGCCAGCAGTTTAGCTACCACAGATACGCAGTATTTT.

The chain carries TRBV11-2 and TRBJ2-2; 10 bases map to TRBD1. Germline V gene sequence: CDR1 SGHAT, CDR2 FQNNGV. The CDR3 runs to 15 residues. The trim removed 5 bases at V and 10 bases at J, leaving 10 bases unmatched. This chain's CDR3 is CASSPGTGVSLELFF. The CDR3 nucleotides are TGTGCCAGCAGCCCAGGGACAGGGGTCAGTTTGGAGCTGTTTTTT. The variable domain in full, with the rest retrieved from reference TRBV11-2 and TRBJ2-2, is EAGVAQSPRYKIIEKRQSVAFWCNPISGHATLYWYQQILGQGPKLLIQFQNNGVVDDSQLPKDRFSAERLKGVDSTLKIQPAKLEDSAVYLCASSPGTGVSLELFFGEGSRLTVL.

This sequence joins TRBV6-5 and TRBJ1-3, with 8 nucleotides matching TRBD1. The germline CDR1 and CDR2 sequences are MNHEY and SVGAGI. This CDR3 has 15 amino acids. The trim removed 6 bases at V and 3 bases at J, leaving 7 bases unmatched. CDR3 bases: TGTGCCAGCAGGATGGACAGGGCCCTTGGAAACACCATATATTTT. Protein product: CASRMDRALGNTIYF.

This sequence joins TRBV19 and TRBJ1-2; tentative D call: TRBD1 (5 bases). Germline V gene sequence: CDR1 LNHDA, CDR2 SQIVND (reference sequence). Trimming left V 5 bases short and J 8 bases short, with 12 bases between. The CDR3 length is 12 residues. CDR3 in amino acids: CASSPGTRGYTF. For the CDR3, the DNA is TGTGCCAGTAGTCCCGGGACTCGGGGCTACACCTTC. The full variable domain, completed using reference TRBV19 and TRBJ1-2, is DGGITQSPKYLFRKEGQNVTLSCEQNLNHDAMYWYRQDPGQGLRLIYYSQIVNDFQKGDIAEGYSVSREKKESFPLTVTSAQKNPTAFYLCASSPGTRGYTFGSGTRLTVV.

The gene calls are TRBV10-1 and TRBJ2-6; D not certain. Germline lookup yields CDR1 WNHNN and CDR2 SYGVQD (reference sequence). Trimming left V 11 bases short and J 5 bases short, with 10 bases between. This CDR3 is 12 amino acids long. The CDR3 here is CAAQSRANVLTF. In DNA, the CDR3 is TGCGCCGCACAAAGTCGGGCCAACGTCCTGACTTTC.

This chain uses TRBV7-9 with TRBJ1-4; maybe TRBD1 (5 bases). CDR3 length: 13 residues. The V and J ends lost 0 bases and 8 bases respectively, with 7 bases between them. Per germline, CDR1 SEHNR and CDR2 FQNEAQ (reference sequence). The CDR3 sequence is CASSLAGAEKLFF. CDR3 DNA: TGTGCCAGCAGCTTAGCAGGGGCCGAAAAACTGTTTTTT. Together with reference TRBV7-9 and TRBJ1-4, the CDR3 gives the full variable domain: DTGVSQNPRHKITKRGQNVTFRCDPISEHNRLYWYRQTLGQGPEFLTYFQNEAQLEKSRLLSDRFSAERPKGSFSTLEIQRTEQGDSAMYLCASSLAGAEKLFFGSGTQLSVL.

This rearrangement joins TRBV6-4 to TRBJ2-2; D is perhaps TRBD1 or TRBD2 (5 bases each). The CDR3 consists of 13 residues. CDR1 and CDR2 from the germline V gene are MRHNA and SNTAGT. V was shortened by 5 bases and J by 3 bases, with 7 bases between the two germline ends. CDR3 residues: CASSMGDTGELFF. The CDR3 coding sequence is TGTGCCAGCAGTATGGGGGACACCGGGGAGCTGTTTTTT.

This chain uses TRBV6-1 with TRBJ2-1; TRBD2 matches at 9 bases. CDR3 length equals 16 residues. V trimming: 2 bases; J trimming: 4 bases; junction bases outside the gene matches: 6. Germline V gene lookup returns CDR1 MNHNS and CDR2 SASEGT. The CDR3: CASSEYRLAGYNEQFF. In DNA form, the CDR3 reads TGTGCCAGCAGTGAATATAGGCTAGCGGGGTACAATGAGCAGTTCTTC.

The chain couples TRBV11-3 to TRBJ2-7; TRBD1 or TRBD2 may be the D gene (6 bases each). Trimming took off 1 base at V and 2 bases at J, with 12 bases between the two ends. Germline V CDR1 and CDR2: SGHNT, YENEEA. The CDR3 contains 15 residues. CDR3 in DNA: TGTGCCAGCAGCTTAGGCCCGGGGGCAGCCTACGAGCAGTACTTC. Translation gives CASSLGPGAAYEQYF. Together with reference TRBV11-3 and TRBJ2-7, the CDR3 gives the full variable domain: EAGVVQSPRYKIIEKKQPVAFWCNPISGHNTLYWYLQNLGQGPELLIRYENEEAVDDSQLPKDRFSAERLKGVDSTLKIQPAELGDSAVYLCASSLGPGAAYEQYFGPGTRLTVT.

The sample holds one count of this clone. This chain joins TRBV5-4 and TRBJ2-4, with 9 bases that match TRBD2. Germline loops: CDR1 SGHNT, CDR2 YYREEE (reference sequence). Trimming took 4 bases from V and 14 from J; bases not matched to a gene: 10. The CDR3 totals 13 residues. The CDR3 coding sequence is TGTGCCAGCAGCCGGCCGGGACTAGCTTTTGAGTACTTC. Translation: CASSRPGLAFEYF. The full variable domain, in which reference TRBV5-4 and TRBJ2-4 provide the parts outside the CDR3, is ETGVTQSPTHLIKTRGQQVTLRCSSQSGHNTVSWYQQALGQGPQFIFQYYREEENGRGNFPPRFSGLQFPNYSSELNVNALELDDSALYLCASSRPGLAFEYFGAGTRLSVL.

The rearrangement uses TRBV18 and TRBJ2-5; a weak D match, TRBD2 (6 bases). CDR1 is KGHSH and CDR2 is LQKENI in the germline V gene. The CDR3 covers 15 residues. V was clipped by 2 bases and J by 1 base, with 11 bases between them. CDR3 residues: CASSPGREAQETQYF. As DNA, the CDR3 is TGTGCCAGCTCACCAGGGCGGGAAGCCCAAGAGACCCAGTACTTC.

The rearrangement joins TRBV12-3 or TRBV12-4 to TRBJ2-7; TRBD1 aligns across 10 bases. V lost 5 bases, J lost 5 bases, and 0 bases stayed unmatched. This CDR3 contains 12 residues. The CDR3 DNA follows: TGTGCCAGCAGTGGGACAGGGGACGAGCAGTACTTC. Its protein is CASSGTGDEQYF.

About this clone: A read error may explain this, as a much larger clone is one base away. This CDR3 is also generated by other DNA sequences in the sample. The chain recombines TRBV7-9 with TRBJ2-7; D ambiguous. The germline gives CDR1 SEHNR, CDR2 FQNEAQ (reference sequence). The ends were cut back, 5 bases at V and 5 bases at J, with 10 bases in the middle. This CDR3 has 12 amino acids. The CDR3: CASSPGRDEQYF. CDR3 coding DNA: TGTGCCAGCAGCCCAGGCCGGGACGAGCAGTACTTC.

The chain recombines TRBV15 with TRBJ2-1, with TRBD2 matching 13 bases. V lost 5 bases to trimming and J lost 8 bases; unmatched junction nucleotides: 12. The CDR3 is 17 residues long. Looked up from germline, CDR1 is LNHNV and CDR2 is YYDKDF (reference sequence). CDR3 DNA: TGTGCCACCAGCCCACAAACTAGCGGGGGGGCCATCGATGAGCAGTTCTTC. Residues: CATSPQTSGGAIDEQFF.

This rearrangement joins TRBV7-9 to TRBJ2-7, with D perhaps TRBD1 or TRBD2 (5 bases each). The length of the CDR3 is 14 residues. V was trimmed by 5 bases and J by 2 bases, leaving 13 bases between them. Germline CDR1 and CDR2: SEHNR and FQNEAQ (reference sequence). The CDR3 reads CASSRDGGPYEQYF. Here the CDR3 DNA reads TGTGCCAGCAGCAGGGACGGTGGGCCCTACGAGCAGTACTTC.

This chain links TRBV2 with TRBJ1-1; D perhaps matches TRBD1 (5 bases). Trimming cost V 7 bases and J 5 bases, with 17 bases left between them. In germline, CDR1 is SNHLY, CDR2 FYNNEI. The CDR3 has 14 residues. CDR3 bases: TGTGCCAGCAACGCGGACACCTTAGGGACTGAAGCTTTCTTT. Its translation: CASNADTLGTEAFF.

The chain has TRBV4-3 and TRBJ2-7; D possibly corresponds to TRBD2 (6 bases). The V end was cut by 4 bases, the J end by 3 bases, with 10 bases between. This CDR3 has 13 amino acids. Per the germline V gene, CDR1 is LGHNA and CDR2 is YSLEER. The CDR3 here is CASSRGILYEQYF. The CDR3, as DNA: TGCGCCAGCAGCCGCGGGATACTCTACGAGCAGTACTTC.

The rearrangement joins TRBV5-1 to TRBJ1-5; a weak D match, TRBD1 (6 bases). The V and J ends lost 3 bases and 5 bases respectively, with 12 bases between them. Looked up from germline, CDR1 is SGHRS and CDR2 is YFSETQ. This CDR3 spans 14 amino acids. CDR3 sequence reads: CASSSSQGDQPQHF. The CDR3, as DNA: TGCGCCAGCAGCTCCTCACAGGGTGATCAGCCCCAGCATTTT.

The V and J genes are TRBV27 and TRBJ2-5; 8 bases agree with TRBD1. Germline V lookup: CDR1 MNHEY, CDR2 SMNVEV (reference sequence). The length of the CDR3 is 18 residues. V lost 10 bases and J lost 4; bases outside the gene matches: 23. DNA of the CDR3: TGTGCCACCTCAGACAGGGGAGACCCCCCGACAACGACAGAGACCCAGTACTTC. Its translation is CATSDRGDPPTTTETQYF.